Presented here are 18 T cell receptor beta chains from one specimen sequenced in a study of CD8+CD57+ T cells in acquired aplastic anemia. It was genomic DNA that served as the template for profiling TCR beta VDJ and CDR3. MiXCR, run by TCRdb on the reads, gives a single entry per CDR3 protein. The sample shows 150,000 to 200,000 distinct CDR3 sequences, roughly 48% of them seen only once. By flow cytometry, patients selected for sequencing had shown an expansion of CD8+CD57+ cells. Sequencing used sorted CD4+, CD8+, or CD8+CD57+ T cells (not recorded which) from PBMCs. The receptors derive from a human donor with aplastic anemia.

This clonotype occurred a few times. The rearrangement uses TRBV10-3 and TRBJ2-7, with D unclear. V was pared by 3 bases and J by 2 bases, with 5 bases between. This CDR3 comprises 12 residues. Germline CDR1 and CDR2: ENHRY and SYGVKD. The CDR3 DNA reads as TGTGCCATCAGTGAACGGGCCTACGAGCAGTACTTC. Encoded protein: CAISERAYEQYF.

V is TRBV10-3 and J is TRBJ2-7, with TRBD2 as a possible D gene (5 bases). This CDR3 comprises 12 residues. V gave up 4 bases and J gave up 6 bases, with 10 bases separating them. Germline V CDR1 and CDR2: ENHRY, SYGVKD. CDR3 amino acids: CAISGTSFEQYF. The CDR3 DNA reads TGTGCCATCAGTGGGACTTCTTTCGAGCAGTACTTC.

This clonotype was seen many times. The V gene is TRBV6-2 or TRBV6-3, the J gene TRBJ1-1, with D tentatively TRBD1 (5 bases). The length of the CDR3 is 13 residues. Between the trimmed V and J ends, which lost 8 bases and 1 base, there was a span of 11 bases. From germline, CDR1 is MNHEY and CDR2 SVGEGT. The CDR3 nucleotides are TGTGCCAGCGGACCGGGACGGAACACTGAAGCTTTCTTT. Amino acids: CASGPGRNTEAFF.

In regard to this clonotype: A much larger clone lies one base from this, so it may be a read error. The rearrangement joins TRBV11-2 to TRBJ2-3, with D uncertain. Trimming took off 5 bases at V and 2 bases at J, with 8 bases between the two ends. CDR1 SGHAT and CDR2 FQNNGV come from the germline V gene. CDR3 length equals 13 residues. The CDR3 sequence: CASSGEITDTQYF. In DNA form, the CDR3 reads TGTGCCAGCAGCGGGGAAATCACAGATACGCAGTATTTT.

This chain connects TRBV20-1 to TRBJ1-2; D is uncertain. CDR1 and CDR2 from the germline V gene are DFQATT and SNEGSKA (reference sequence). V lost 6 bases and J 4 bases, leaving 9 bases between the germline ends. The CDR3 extends over 11 amino acids. The CDR3 here is CSAPTAYGYTF. Written as DNA, the CDR3 is TGCAGTGCCCCGACGGCCTATGGCTACACCTTC.

This clonotype was counted once. One junction end does not reproduce the germline sequence, and a read error may be involved. This rearrangement joins TRBV24-1 to TRBJ2-1; D is undetermined. The CDR3 runs 12 residues. The germline V gene encodes CDR1 KGHDR and CDR2 SFDVKD. The CDR3 DNA follows: TGTGCCACCAGTGACCCCCTTAATGAGCAGCTCTTC. Protein sequence: CATSDPLNEQLF.

The chain carries TRBV12-3 or TRBV12-4 and TRBJ2-3, with TRBD2 matching over 7 bases. The CDR3 sequence is 18 residues long. Trimming cost V 6 bases and J 0 bases; bases outside gene matches: 15. CDR3: CASRGPGGVGTSTDTQYF. The CDR3 bases are TGTGCCAGCAGGGGGCCGGGGGGTGTCGGGACGAGCACAGATACGCAGTATTTT.

As concerns this clonotype: The junction departs from the called germline gene at one end, perhaps through a read error. The CDR3 is CASSRDPASYLDGYTF. The CDR3 bases are TGTGCCAGCAGCAGAGACCCCGCTTCCTATTTAGATGGCTACACCTTC. The rearrangement uses TRBV15 and TRBJ1-2; D gene ambiguous. Germline V CDR1 and CDR2: LNHNV, YYDKDF (reference sequence). This CDR3 is built from 16 residues.

This clonotype was recorded at least ten times. The rearrangement joins TRBV19 to TRBJ1-1, with 8 bases fitting TRBD1. CDR3 length: 13 amino acids. J lost 12 bases, V lost 6 bases, and 12 bases had no gene match. Germline lookup yields CDR1 LNHDA and CDR2 SQIVND (reference sequence). CDR3 nucleotide sequence: TGTGCCAGTAGGTACTCCGGACAGGGAAAGACTTTCTTT. Translation: CASRYSGQGKTFF.

This clonotype was found many times. This sequence joins TRBV5-1 and TRBJ1-1; D gene unclear. This CDR3 has 15 amino acids. The germline V gene encodes CDR1 SGHRS and CDR2 YFSETQ. Trimming cost V 0 bases and J 3 bases, with 12 bases left between them. The CDR3 DNA sequence: TGCGCCAGCAGCTTGGCCTGGACGGATTACACTGAAGCTTTCTTT. It specifies CASSLAWTDYTEAFF.

The chain employs TRBV24-1 and TRBJ2-1; D remains ambiguous. The CDR3 length is 16 residues. Trimming took off 1 base at V and 1 base at J, with 10 bases between the two ends. From germline, CDR1 is KGHDR and CDR2 SFDVKD. The CDR3 DNA sequence: TGTGCCACCAGTGATTTATCGGCCGGTTCCTACAATGAGCAGTTCTTC. Translating it yields CATSDLSAGSYNEQFF.

This rearrangement joins TRBV9 to TRBJ2-1, with TRBD2 identical over 9 bases. Germline V gene lookup returns CDR1 SGDLS and CDR2 YYNGEE. The junction had 6 bases not matched to a gene; V was cut back by 0 bases and J by 11 bases. The CDR3 is 14 amino acids. The CDR3 here is CASSVDLAGPQQFF. DNA for the CDR3: TGTGCCAGCAGCGTAGACCTAGCGGGACCCCAGCAGTTCTTC.

This clonotype was detected many times. This rearrangement joins TRBV24-1 to TRBJ2-2; no definite D call. V lost 6 bases, J lost 7 bases, and 17 bases lay in between. Germline V lookup: CDR1 KGHDR, CDR2 SFDVKD. The CDR3 loop spans 15 amino acids. CDR3 coding DNA: TGTGCCACCAGTCCGCTCCCAGAAAAGGTCGGGGAGCTGTTTTTT. This sequence encodes CATSPLPEKVGELFF.

In this sample, this clonotype turned up many times. The chain joins TRBV20-1 to TRBJ1-5; TRBD1 might be the D (5 bases). Germline CDR1 DFQATT, CDR2 SNEGSKA (reference sequence). V was pared by 0 bases and J by 2 bases, with 17 bases between. The CDR3 has 17 residues. The CDR3 region is CSARDLVLGAGNQPQHF. CDR3 nucleotides: TGCAGTGCTAGAGATCTAGTATTAGGGGCCGGCAATCAGCCCCAGCATTTT.

To note about this clonotype: A clone one base away is much larger, so this may be a read error. This rearrangement joins TRBV9 to TRBJ1-3; 8 nucleotides agree with TRBD1. CDR1 and CDR2 from the germline V gene are SGDLS and YYNGEE. The CDR3 loop spans 17 amino acids. The CDR3 region has the DNA TGTTCCAGCAGCGCTGGAGCAGGGGGCTATCCTGGAAACACCATATATTTT. Its protein is CSSSAGAGGYPGNTIYF.

This clonotype was seen ten or more times. The chain has TRBV9 and TRBJ1-1; D is perhaps TRBD1 (5 bases). The CDR3 sequence is 12 residues long. Germline V gives CDR1 SGDLS, CDR2 YYNGEE. Trimming pared 2 bases from V and 7 bases from J, leaving 9 bases between. CDR3 in amino acids: CASSVRDGEAFF. The DNA for the CDR3 is TGTGCCAGCAGCGTGCGGGACGGTGAAGCTTTCTTT.

The rearrangement uses TRBV6-5 and TRBJ1-3, with 7 bases lining up with TRBD1. The length of the CDR3 is 15 residues. Trimming cost V 6 bases and J 0 bases; bases outside gene matches: 5. Germline CDR1 reads MNHEY; CDR2 reads SVGAGI. Here the CDR3 reads CASSYRGDSGNTIYF. CDR3 coding DNA: TGTGCCAGCAGCTACAGGGGAGACTCTGGAAACACCATATATTTT.

In this sample, this clonotype turned up a few times. The chain couples TRBV5-8 to TRBJ1-6; D unclear. V shed 4 bases and J shed 10 bases, with 18 bases lying between them. Germline V gene sequence: CDR1 SGHTS, CDR2 YDEGEE. The CDR3 has 15 amino acids. The CDR3 DNA follows: TGTGCCAGCAGCCCGGAAGTTCTGGGAGGATCACCCCTCCACTTT. Its translation is CASSPEVLGGSPLHF.